This is a list of T cell receptor beta chains from one sample in a study of T cells after yellow fever vaccination. TCRdb passed the 5' RACE reads through MiXCR, listing each CDR3 protein once. The top ten clones hold roughly a quarter of a sample with 300,000 to 350,000 distinct CDR3 sequences, roughly 4% of them seen once. The specimen comprised PBMCs, sampled 5 days after the yellow fever booster vaccination. The receptors derive from a man younger than 35 who received the YFV17D yellow fever vaccine. CDR3s include the opening cysteine and the closing phenylalanine or tryptophan. Each record gives: V gene, J gene, clone size, D gene, CDR3 DNA, CDR3 protein. A D gene is named only where the DNA matches it firmly. Size tells how often a clone was seen (once, few, many) or the class of an expanded clone, and some rows leave it out.

>TRBV5-1|TRBJ1-1|many|TRBD1
TGCGCCAGCAAGGGACAGGGTGCGATGAACACTGAAGCTTTCTTT
CASKGQGAMNTEAFF
>TRBV4-1|TRBJ1-5|many|-
TGCGCCAGCAGCCAGACTCTGGTCCAGCCCCAGCATTTT
CASSQTLVQPQHF
>TRBV6-4|TRBJ2-7|-|TRBD2
TGTGCCAGCAGTAATCGGGGGGGCGACGAGCAGTACTTC
CASSNRGGDEQYF
>TRBV7-2|TRBJ2-1|-|TRBD2
TGTGCCAGCAGCCCGCCTAGCGGGGGCCACAATGAGCAGTTCTTC
CASSPPSGGHNEQFF
>TRBV9|TRBJ2-3|many|-
TGTGCCAGCAGCGTAGGGTCGTCTAGCACAGATACGCAGTATTTT
CASSVGSSSTDTQYF
>TRBV9|TRBJ2-2|few|-
TGTGCCAGCAGCGTACCCAGGGAGGACACCGGGGAGCTGTTTTTT
CASSVPREDTGELFF
>TRBV4-1|TRBJ1-2|-|-
TGCGCCAGCAGCCACCCCAGTGTACACTATGGCTACACCTTC
CASSHPSVHYGYTF
>TRBV20-1|TRBJ2-1|few|-
TGCAGTGCTAGTAACGGAGATTACAATGAGCAGTTCTTC
CSASNGDYNEQFF
>TRBV20-1|TRBJ2-2|-|-
TGCAGTGCTAGGCGGGCCAACACCGGGGAGCTGTTTTTT
CSARRANTGELFF
>TRBV12-3/TRBV12-4|TRBJ1-5|many|TRBD1
TGTGCCAGCAGTTTAGATCAGGGGGCGAATCAGCCCCAGCATTTT
CASSLDQGANQPQHF
>TRBV5-1|TRBJ1-2|many|-
TGCGCCAGCACCCCCGGCGGAACGGCCCGGGAGGGCTACACCTTC
CASTPGGTAREGYTF
>TRBV7-6|TRBJ2-4|few|-
TGTGCCAGCAGCAGTGGGGGATACATTCAGTACTTC
CASSSGGYIQYF
>TRBV2|TRBJ2-7|medium-sized|-
TGTGCCAGCAGTGAACGGACGAGCTCCTACGAGCAGTACTTC
CASSERTSSYEQYF
>TRBV12-3/TRBV12-4|TRBJ2-1|few|-
TGTGCCAGCAGGCCAGACTCCCAAGAAGGGCAGTTCTTC
CASRPDSQEGQFF
>TRBV20-1|TRBJ1-2|-|-
TGCAGTGCTGAGACAGCTAACTATGGCTACACCTTC
CSAETANYGYTF
>TRBV5-1|TRBJ2-5|many|-
TGCGCCAGCAGCCCGACTAGTACCCAAGAGACCCAGTACTTC
CASSPTSTQETQYF
>TRBV19|TRBJ2-1|-|-
TGTGCCAGTAGTGTACGACAGAATGAGCAGTTCTTC
CASSVRQNEQFF
>TRBV4-3|TRBJ1-2|-|-
TGCGCCAGCAGCAGGCTCGCCCGGGAGGGCTACACCTTC
CASSRLAREGYTF
>TRBV12-3/TRBV12-4|TRBJ1-3|few|-
TGTGCCAGCAGTCCACAATCGAGCTCTGGAAACACCATATATTTT
CASSPQSSSGNTIYF
>TRBV12-3/TRBV12-4|TRBJ1-2|many|-
TGTGCCAGCAGTCAACAGACAGGTCGTCGGTACTATGGCTACACCTTC
CASSQQTGRRYYGYTF
>TRBV7-8|TRBJ2-3|-|TRBD1
TGTGCCAGCAGCTTACAGGACAGGGCCCAGGATACGCAGTATTTT
CASSLQDRAQDTQYF
>TRBV21-1|TRBJ2-7|few|-
TGTGCCAGCCAAGGGGGGACAGGGGGTTACGAGCAGTACTTC
CASQGGTGGYEQYF